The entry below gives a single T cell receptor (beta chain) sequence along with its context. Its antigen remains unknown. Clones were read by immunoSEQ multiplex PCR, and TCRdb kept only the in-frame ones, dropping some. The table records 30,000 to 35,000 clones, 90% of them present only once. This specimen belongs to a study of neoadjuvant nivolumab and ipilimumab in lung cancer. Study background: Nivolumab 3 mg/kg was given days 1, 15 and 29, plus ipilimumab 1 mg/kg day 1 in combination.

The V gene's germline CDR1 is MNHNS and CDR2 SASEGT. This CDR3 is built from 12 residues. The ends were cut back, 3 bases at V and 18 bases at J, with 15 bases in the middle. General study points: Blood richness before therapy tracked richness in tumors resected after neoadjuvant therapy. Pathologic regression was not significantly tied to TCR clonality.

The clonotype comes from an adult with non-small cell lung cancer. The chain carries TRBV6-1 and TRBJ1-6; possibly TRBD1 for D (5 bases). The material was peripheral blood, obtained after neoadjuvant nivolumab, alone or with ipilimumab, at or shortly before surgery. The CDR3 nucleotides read TGTGCCAGCAGTGATGGGGACCTCGGGTCCCACTTT. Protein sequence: CASSDGDLGSHF.